A selection of T cell receptor beta chains follows, all from one sample in a study of a mutant IDH1 vaccine in newly diagnosed glioma. Their specific antigens are unknown. TCRdb's copy holds only in-frame clones and misses some; the assay was immunoSEQ multiplex PCR. The sample includes some 29,000 clones, roughly 80% of them seen just once. Sequencing used PBMCs, obtained from a glioma patient whose treatment included an IDH1 peptide vaccine. These TCRs come from a woman aged 25 to 39 with glioma. Some clones in this sample may be carry-over from other donors' samples. Both conserved end residues are part of each CDR3. Each record gives: D gene, clone size, V gene, J gene, CDR3 DNA, CDR3 protein. D genes are given only for firm matches. The size of a clone is reported for some rows only, either as once, few or many, or as a class for expanded clones.

>TRBD2|.|TRBV10-2|TRBJ2-7
TGCGCCAGCAGTGAGCTGACTAGCGGGCTCGAGCAGTACTTC
CASSELTSGLEQYF
>TRBD1|.|TRBV5-4|TRBJ1-1
TGTGCCAGCAGCTTGGATAAGGGGGCTGAGTGGAACACTGAAGCTTTCTTT
CASSLDKGAEWNTEAFF
>TRBD1|few|TRBV19|TRBJ1-1
TGTGCCAGTAGTATCGAGGGGGCGAACACTGAAGCTTTCTTT
CASSIEGANTEAFF
>.|.|TRBV27|TRBJ2-7
TGTGCCAGCAGCGAGACGGACTCCTACGAGCAGTACTTC
CASSETDSYEQYF
>TRBD1|once|TRBV10-3|TRBJ2-2
TGTGCCATCAGCGAGGGACAGCTCACCGGGGAGCTGTTTTTT
CAISEGQLTGELFF
>.|.|TRBV2|TRBJ2-5
TGTGCCAGCAGATCAGATAGCGGAGGAGGAGAGACCCAGTACTTC
CASRSDSGGGETQYF
>.|.|TRBV5-1|TRBJ1-5
TGCGCCAGCAGCTTGGCCGGGAGTGATCAGCCCCAGCATTTT
CASSLAGSDQPQHF
>TRBD2|.|TRBV6-5|TRBJ2-7
TGTGCCAGCAGTTACAGATCGGGGGGGAGCTCCTACGAGCAGTACTTC
CASSYRSGGSSYEQYF
>TRBD2|.|TRBV7-8|TRBJ2-1
TGTGCCAGCAGCTTGAGCGGGAGGGGGGCCTATGAGCAGTTCTTC
CASSLSGRGAYEQFF
>TRBD2|.|TRBV14|TRBJ2-1
TGTGCCAGCAGCCAAGGGCTAGCGGGAGATGAGCAGTTCTTC
CASSQGLAGDEQFF
>.|few|TRBV14|TRBJ1-3
TGTGCCAGCAGCAACAAGGGCTCTGGAAACACCATATATTTT
CASSNKGSGNTIYF
>.|few|TRBV4-1|TRBJ1-4
TGCGCCAGCAGCCAAGATCCTCGACAGCTGGTGGGAAGAGAAAAACTGTTTTTT
CASSQDPRQLVGREKLFF
>TRBD1|.|TRBV7-9|TRBJ2-7
TGTGCCAGCAGCGGACAGGGAAGGTCGGGCTACGAGCAGTACTTC
CASSGQGRSGYEQYF
>.|.|TRBV11-2|TRBJ1-4
TGTGCCAGCAGCCCTACTGCAACTAATGAAAAACTGTTTTTT
CASSPTATNEKLFF
>.|.|TRBV30|TRBJ1-5
TGTGCCTGGACCTTACAGGGAAAGGGCAATCAGCCCCAGCATTTT
CAWTLQGKGNQPQHF
>.|.|TRBV19|TRBJ1-5
TGTGCCACTGACGGGGGGAATCAGCCCCAGCATTTT
CATDGGNQPQHF
>.|.|TRBV27|TRBJ1-5
TGTGCCAGCACCCATCAATCCCAAAATCAGCCCCAGCATTTT
CASTHQSQNQPQHF
>.|.|TRBV6-1|TRBJ2-1
TGTGCCAGCAGTAAGGCCAATGAGCAGTTCTTC
CASSKANEQFF
>.|.|TRBV2|TRBJ2-1
TGTGCCAGCACTGCCCGTCATGAGCAGTTCTTC
CASTARHEQFF
>.|.|TRBV6-1|TRBJ2-3
TGTGCCAGCAGCGAGGTCACAGATACGCAGTATTTT
CASSEVTDTQYF
>TRBD1|once|TRBV2|TRBJ2-7
TGTGCCATCCTTTGGTCAGGGGGCACCTACGAGCAGTACTTC
CAILWSGGTYEQYF
>TRBD1|.|TRBV25-1|TRBJ2-7
TGTGCCAGCAGCGACAGGGCCCACGAGCAGTACTTC
CASSDRAHEQYF
>.|.|TRBV14|TRBJ1-6
TGTGCCAGCAGCCCAGGATACGGGGGTAATTCACCCCTCCACTTT
CASSPGYGGNSPLHF
>TRBD2|.|TRBV6-5|TRBJ2-3
TGTGCCAGCAGACAGGGACTAGCGAGCACAGATACGCAGTATTTT
CASRQGLASTDTQYF
>.|.|TRBV5-1|TRBJ2-5
TGCGCCAGCAGCTTGGGCTCCCCAGGGGTTGGGGAGACCCAGTACTTC
CASSLGSPGVGETQYF
>.|.|TRBV5-1|TRBJ1-4
TGCGCCAGCAGCTTTCGGACACTCAATGAAAAACTGTTTTTT
CASSFRTLNEKLFF
>.|.|TRBV19|TRBJ1-5
TGTGCCAGTAGTACCTGGGACAATAGCAATCAGCCCCAGCATTTT
CASSTWDNSNQPQHF
>.|.|TRBV2|TRBJ2-2
TGTGCCAGCAGTGGAGGGAGAGGGGCGAACACCGGGGAGCTGTTTTTT
CASSGGRGANTGELFF
>TRBD1|.|TRBV5-5|TRBJ1-1
TGTGCCAGCAGCTTGGGATACACCCCGGGACAGGGCCCCGTGAACACTGAAGCTTTCTTT
CASSLGYTPGQGPVNTEAFF
>TRBD2|.|TRBV2|TRBJ2-5
TGTGCCAGCAGTGAAGGGAGCGGGAGTGGTGAAGAGACCCAGTACTTC
CASSEGSGSGEETQYF
>.|.|TRBV30|TRBJ2-1
TGTGCCTGGACGCTAGGGACCGGATGGAATGAGCAGTTCTTC
CAWTLGTGWNEQFF
>.|few|TRBV7-9|TRBJ2-2
TGTGCCAGCAGCTCGAGGGTTTTCGGGGAGCTGTTTTTT
CASSSRVFGELFF
>TRBD2|.|TRBV7-6|TRBJ2-7
TGTGCCAGCAGCTCCCGGGGGGGGGAGCAGTACTTC
CASSSRGGEQYF
>.|.|TRBV11-2|TRBJ2-3
TGTGCCAGCAGCTTTGAGTGGCCAGATACGCAGTATTTT
CASSFEWPDTQYF
>TRBD1|once|TRBV11-1|TRBJ2-7
TGTGCCAGCAGCTTGTGGGACAGGGGTTTCTACGAGCAGTACTTC
CASSLWDRGFYEQYF
>.|.|TRBV19|TRBJ1-5
TGTGCCAGTAGTATAGGGACGAGTAGCAATCAGCCCCAGCATTTT
CASSIGTSSNQPQHF
>.|.|TRBV13|TRBJ2-2
TGTGCCAGCACCCCTAAGGGGTTTACCGGGGAGCTGTTTTTT
CASTPKGFTGELFF
>.|few|TRBV12-5|TRBJ2-1
TGTGCTAGTGGTTCCCGGGCCTCTGAGCAGTTCTTC
CASGSRASEQFF
>.|.|TRBV9|TRBJ2-7
TGTGCCAGCAGCGTAGCTGGCGAACCCTACGAGCAGTACTTC
CASSVAGEPYEQYF
>.|.|TRBV15|TRBJ2-3
TGTGCCACCAGCCCACGCCTCAACCCCACAGATACGCAGTATTTT
CATSPRLNPTDTQYF
>.|.|TRBV28|TRBJ2-7
TGTGCCAGCAGGGGGGACGGGGACTACGAGCAGTACTTC
CASRGDGDYEQYF
>.|.|TRBV7-2|TRBJ1-1
TGTGCCAGCAGCTTAATAGAGGGACTCTGGGCTTTCTTT
CASSLIEGLWAFF
>.|once|TRBV11-2|TRBJ2-6
TGTGCCAGCAGTCCACAGAGTGCCCTGACTTTC
CASSPQSALTF
>.|.|TRBV28|TRBJ1-2
TGTGCCAGCAGTCCACTAAGGCCATCGCAATATGGCTACACCTTC
CASSPLRPSQYGYTF
>.|.|TRBV2|TRBJ2-4
TGTGCCAGCAGGGATGACAGGCTAGCCAAAAACATTCAGTACTTC
CASRDDRLAKNIQYF
>TRBD1|.|TRBV5-6|TRBJ2-1
TGTGCCAGCAGCGCCGGGACAGGTGATAATGAGCAGTTCTTC
CASSAGTGDNEQFF
>.|.|TRBV5-1|TRBJ1-1
TGCGCCAGCAGCCTTCAGGCGACCGACACTGAAGCTTTCTTT
CASSLQATDTEAFF
>.|.|TRBV5-1|TRBJ2-1
TGCGCCAGCAGCTACGGCCCTGAGCAGTTCTTC
CASSYGPEQFF
>.|.|TRBV18|TRBJ2-1
TGTGCCAGCTCAGACAGGAACGACCCCTGGGGCACCTTGAACAGTGAGCAGTTCTTC
CASSDRNDPWGTLNSEQFF
>.|few|TRBV29-1|TRBJ1-5
TGCAGCGTTGAAGATGGGACCCTCGGCCAGCCCCAGCATTTT
CSVEDGTLGQPQHF